Each of the 9 T cell receptor beta chains below was sequenced from the same sample in a study of HIV-infected children after antiretroviral therapy interruption. The TCR library was built from RNA with a 3' RACE protocol and unique molecular identifiers. MiXCR, applied by TCRdb to the 3' RACE reads, yields one record per CDR3 protein. The sample yields more than 40,000 distinct CDR3 sequences, 4.3% seen once. Treatment noted: PENTA 11 planned treatment interruption arm or continuous ART arm. This specimen was CD45RA+ CD4+ T cells from PBMCs, pooled from several time points, taken from a donor given antiretroviral therapy, either interrupted or continuous. Subset meaning: naive CD4+ CD45RA+ CD45RO- T cells. The receptor source for this set is a pool of human donors with HIV.

This clonotype has ten or more counts. The rearrangement uses TRBV2 and TRBJ2-3; 8 nucleotides match TRBD1. Germline-derived CDR1 and CDR2 are SNHLY and FYNNEI. CDR3 length: 15 amino acids. Trimming at V came to 4 bases and at J to 2 bases, leaving 5 bases not matched to a gene. The CDR3 DNA sequence: TGTGCCAGCAGTGTGTGGACAGGGAACACAGATACGCAGTATTTT. It yields the protein CASSVWTGNTDTQYF.

The genes are TRBV30 and TRBJ2-7, with D unclear. The CDR3 has 13 amino acids. The V gene's germline CDR1 is GTSNPN and CDR2 SVGIG (reference sequence). Trimming removed 2 bases at V and 5 bases at J, with 13 bases between. The CDR3 DNA reads as TGTGCCTGGAGTATCTTGCAGGCTGACGAGCAGTACTTC. It encodes CAWSILQADEQYF.

In this sample, this clonotype turned up many times. The chain carries TRBV3-1 and TRBJ1-1; D is unresolved. Germline V gene data show CDR1 as LGHDT and CDR2 as YNNKEL (reference sequence). The CDR3 has 13 amino acids. Trimming took off 0 bases at V and 7 bases at J, with 9 bases between the two ends. CDR3 nucleotide sequence: TGTGCCAGCAGCCAAGATTTACCAGGTGAAGCTTTCTTT. This encodes CASSQDLPGEAFF.

V is TRBV7-2 and J is TRBJ2-7, with D tentatively TRBD1 or TRBD2 (5 bases each). CDR1 and CDR2 from the germline V gene are SGHTA and FQGNSA. V was clipped by 3 bases and J by 4 bases, with 16 bases between them. The CDR3 consists of 15 residues. The CDR3 sequence: CASSLVGVDGYEQYF. CDR3 nucleotide sequence: TGTGCCAGCAGCTTGGTGGGGGTAGATGGGTACGAGCAGTACTTC.

J is TRBJ2-2 and V is TRBV29-1; D possibly uses TRBD1 or TRBD2 (5 bases each). Germline V gives CDR1 SQVTM, CDR2 ANQGSEA. The CDR3 has 17 residues. V lost 5 bases and J 0 bases, leaving 19 bases between the germline ends. The CDR3 nucleotides are TGCAGCGTTCTCCCCTTCCGAGGGGCTACGAACACCGGGGAGCTGTTTTTT. It encodes CSVLPFRGATNTGELFF.

This clonotype was counted at least ten times. V usage is TRBV9 and J usage is TRBJ2-5, with D perhaps matching TRBD1 or TRBD2 (5 bases each). Germline V gene data show CDR1 as SGDLS and CDR2 as YYNGEE. The CDR3 consists of 16 residues. V was shortened by 3 bases and J by 4 bases, with 19 bases between the two germline ends. The CDR3 sequence: CASSAEGYGPTETQYF. The DNA for the CDR3 is TGTGCCAGCAGCGCCGAGGGGTATGGGCCCACAGAGACCCAGTACTTC.

The table lists this clonotype with a few counts. The J gene is TRBJ2-3, the V gene TRBV6-1; 7 nucleotides agree with TRBD1. Trimming removed 10 bases from V and 2 bases from J; junction bases left unmatched: 9. Germline V CDR1 and CDR2: MNHNS, SASEGT. The CDR3 extends over 14 amino acids. This CDR3 is CATTTGDDTDTQYF. In DNA form, the CDR3 reads TGTGCCACAACTACAGGGGACGACACAGATACGCAGTATTTT.

This clonotype was seen a few times. The rearrangement links TRBV19 to TRBJ2-1; 13 bases fit TRBD2. The CDR3 totals 18 residues. With 3 bases clipped from V and 8 bases from J, the junction kept 13 bases outside the gene matches. CDR1 and CDR2 from the germline V gene are LNHDA and SQIVND (reference sequence). The CDR3 spells CASSINGLAGAPGYEQFF. For the CDR3, the DNA is TGTGCCAGTAGTATCAACGGACTAGCGGGGGCCCCAGGGTATGAGCAGTTCTTC.

At least ten counts were recorded for this clonotype. The CDR3 DNA reads as TGTGCCAGCAGTTTGGACTTGCTGGAAGCTTTCTTT. Translation gives CASSLDLLEAFF. The chain is built from TRBV6-1 and TRBJ1-1, with D unresolved. The CDR3 is 12 residues long. In germline, CDR1 is MNHNS, CDR2 SASEGT. Trimming removed 5 bases at V and 8 bases at J, with 12 bases between.